This TCR beta chain was retrieved from a study of cytomegalovirus exposure and HLA in healthy donors. Study-level findings and limits: An assumption of roughly uniform sequencing depth across donors underlay the presence/absence analyses. Sequences of the TCR beta chain were said to predict the HLA-A and HLA-B alleles of most subjects accurately. Productive status was seen about 90% or about 30% of the time for most TCR beta V segments in an earlier analysis.

In its sample, this clone was seen once. Its antigen is undetermined. In the PCR, 60 Vbeta and 13 Jbeta primers were used. TCRdb's copy holds only in-frame clones and misses some; the assay was immunoSEQ multiplex PCR. This table has approximately 110,000 clones, 75% to 80% appearing once. Sequencing was done on a sample of PBMCs. The origin of this receptor is a middle-aged man in good health and CMV-seronegative.

CDR3 protein: CASSLVQSYEQYF. The CDR3 coding sequence is TGTGCCAGCAGCTTGGTACAGAGCTACGAGCAGTACTTC. The genes are TRBV5-6 and TRBJ2-7, with D hard to call. V dropped 0 bases and J dropped 3 bases, with 7 bases sitting between them. Germline values: CDR1 SGHDT, CDR2 YYEEEE. The CDR3 is 13 residues long.